This T cell receptor (beta chain) was recorded in a study of blood T cell repertoires in COVID-19. About the study: The cDNA or gDNA used as material had been derived from T cells, B-cell-depleted T cells, or PBMCs.

Produced via immunoSEQ multiplex PCR; TCRdb's table is partial and in-frame only. The sample holds approximately 120,000 clones, 84% seen once. Germline V gene lookup returns CDR1 SGHKS and CDR2 YYEKEE (reference sequence). Trimming removed 0 bases at V and 4 bases at J, with 12 bases between. The length of the CDR3 is 15 residues. This TCR was recovered from a woman in her forties or fifties with acute or convalescent COVID-19. V gene TRBV5-5 combines with J gene TRBJ2-3; D is ambiguous. Specimen: peripheral blood. CDR3 loop: CASSLDSSLADTQYF. The CDR3, as DNA: TGTGCCAGCAGCTTGGACAGCTCCTTGGCAGATACGCAGTATTTT.